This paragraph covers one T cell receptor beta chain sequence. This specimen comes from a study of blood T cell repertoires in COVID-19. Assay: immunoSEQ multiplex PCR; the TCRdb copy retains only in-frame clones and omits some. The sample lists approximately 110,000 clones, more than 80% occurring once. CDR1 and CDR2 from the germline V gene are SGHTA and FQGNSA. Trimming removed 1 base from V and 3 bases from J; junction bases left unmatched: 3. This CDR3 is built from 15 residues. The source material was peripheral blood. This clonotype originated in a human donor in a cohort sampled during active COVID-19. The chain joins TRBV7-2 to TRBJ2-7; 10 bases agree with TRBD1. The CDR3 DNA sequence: TGTGCCAGCAGCTTAGGTGGGGACAGGGGCTACGAGCAGTACTTC. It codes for CASSLGGDRGYEQYF.